This TCR beta chain was recorded in a study of cytomegalovirus exposure and HLA in healthy donors. Study observations and caveats: CMV antigen specificity was confirmed in vitro for three CMV-associated chains.

The CDR3 consists of 16 residues. The germline V gene has CDR1 SGHNT and CDR2 YYREEE (reference sequence). V was pared by 2 bases and J by 7 bases, with 11 bases of the junction left unmatched. Using immunoSEQ multiplex PCR, the repertoire was profiled, and TCRdb retains in-frame clones only, with some absent. The sample has about 110,000 clones, approximately 96% seen once. The donors were members of the validation cohort, which comprised approximately 120 subjects and was separate from the first cohort of 666 subjects. Note on this clone: Its antigen is as yet unknown.

The chain has TRBV5-4 and TRBJ2-1; the match to TRBD1 covers 8 bases. The sequenced sample consisted of PBMCs. The receptor comes from a woman aged 18-30 years in good health and CMV-seronegative. The CDR3 spells CASSFPTGGVSNEQFF. DNA of the CDR3: TGTGCCAGCAGCTTCCCCACAGGGGGAGTAAGTAATGAGCAGTTCTTC.